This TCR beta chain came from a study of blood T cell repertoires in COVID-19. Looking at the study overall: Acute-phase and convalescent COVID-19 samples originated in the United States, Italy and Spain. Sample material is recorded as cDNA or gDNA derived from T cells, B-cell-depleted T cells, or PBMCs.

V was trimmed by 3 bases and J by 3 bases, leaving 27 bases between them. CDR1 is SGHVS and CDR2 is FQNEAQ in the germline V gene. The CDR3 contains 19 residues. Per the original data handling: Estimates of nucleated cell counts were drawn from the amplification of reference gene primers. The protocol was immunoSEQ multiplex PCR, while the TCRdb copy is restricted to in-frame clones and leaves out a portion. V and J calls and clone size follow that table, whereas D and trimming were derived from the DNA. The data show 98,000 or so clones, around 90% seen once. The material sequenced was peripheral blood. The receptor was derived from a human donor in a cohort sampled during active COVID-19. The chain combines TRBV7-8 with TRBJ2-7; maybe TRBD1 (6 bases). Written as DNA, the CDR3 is TGTGCCAGCAGCTTTCGGTACGGGGCAAACAGGGAAGATGTCTACGAGCAGTACTTC. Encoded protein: CASSFRYGANREDVYEQYF.